The 7 T cell receptor beta chains in this list originate from one sample, sequenced in a study of blood T cell repertoires in COVID-19. Method: immunoSEQ multiplex PCR; TCRdb's copy keeps in-frame clones and lacks some. This sample yields roughly 140,000 clones, of which approximately 83% are seen a single time; roughly 3.3% belongs to the top ten. Sequenced input: peripheral blood. These receptors were taken from a man between 65 and 85 years old with acute or convalescent COVID-19.

A word on this clone: At the DNA level, this CDR3 is encoded by other sequences in the same sample as well. V usage is TRBV24-1 and J usage is TRBJ2-5; 9 positions agree with TRBD1. There are 15 residues in the CDR3. CDR1 is KGHDR and CDR2 is SFDVKD in the germline V gene. Germline trimming cut 3 bases from V and 2 bases from J; bases unmatched to any gene: 3. CDR3 sequence (DNA): TGTGCCACCAGTGATCCGGGACAGGGTCAAGAGACCCAGTACTTC. The encoded protein is CATSDPGQGQETQYF.

V gene TRBV6-5 combines with J gene TRBJ2-3, with 9 bases that match TRBD1. Per the germline V gene, CDR1 is MNHEY and CDR2 is SVGAGI. CDR3 length: 15 amino acids. Losses at the gene ends were 5 bases for V and 3 bases for J; bases not matched to a gene: 6. The CDR3 loop is CASSKQGARTDTQYF. CDR3 nucleotide sequence: TGTGCCAGCAGTAAACAGGGGGCAAGGACAGATACGCAGTATTTT.

The V gene is TRBV25-1, the J gene TRBJ1-2, with 8 bases lining up with TRBD1. The CDR3 is 13 amino acids. Germline CDR1 reads MGHDK; CDR2 reads SYGVNS. Losses at the gene ends were 6 bases for V and 2 bases for J; bases not matched to a gene: 2. The CDR3 DNA sequence: TGTGCCAGCAGCCACAGGGGGAACTATGGCTACACCTTC. Amino acid sequence: CASSHRGNYGYTF.

CDR3 sequence: CASSRETDTQYF. The CDR3 coding sequence is TGTGCCAGTAGCAGGGAAACAGATACGCAGTATTTT. The chain employs TRBV19 and TRBJ2-3; tentative D call: TRBD1 (5 bases). V was shortened by 6 bases and J by 3 bases, with 7 bases between the two germline ends. Germline loops: CDR1 LNHDA, CDR2 SQIVND (reference sequence). The length of the CDR3 is 12 residues.

The chain combines TRBV19 with TRBJ1-3; 7 nucleotides match TRBD1. V was pared by 5 bases and J by 2 bases, with 9 bases of the junction left unmatched. CDR1 and CDR2 (germline): LNHDA, SQIVND (reference sequence). This CDR3 contains 16 residues. CDR3 in DNA: TGTGCCAGTAGTCCACAAGTTGGGACAGCTGGAAACACCATATATTTT. Translated: CASSPQVGTAGNTIYF.

The rearrangement links TRBV6-7 to TRBJ2-1; 10 nucleotides line up with TRBD1. TRBV6-7 is an ORF, with its function uncertain. V trimming: 4 bases; J trimming: 2 bases; junction bases outside the gene matches: 8. CDR3 length: 17 residues. CDR3 residues: CASSSSGTGVPYNEQFF. As DNA, the CDR3 is TGTGCCAGCAGTTCCTCAGGGACAGGGGTTCCCTACAATGAGCAGTTCTTC.

The chain employs TRBV11-2 and TRBJ1-1, with 7 bases lining up with TRBD1. The V gene end was trimmed by 5 bases and the J gene end by 0 bases; junction bases not matched to a gene: 6. Per germline, CDR1 SGHAT and CDR2 FQNNGV. The CDR3 sequence is 15 residues long. The CDR3 region has the DNA TGTGCCAGCAGCCCGTATGGGACAGTGAACACTGAAGCTTTCTTT. Its translation is CASSPYGTVNTEAFF.